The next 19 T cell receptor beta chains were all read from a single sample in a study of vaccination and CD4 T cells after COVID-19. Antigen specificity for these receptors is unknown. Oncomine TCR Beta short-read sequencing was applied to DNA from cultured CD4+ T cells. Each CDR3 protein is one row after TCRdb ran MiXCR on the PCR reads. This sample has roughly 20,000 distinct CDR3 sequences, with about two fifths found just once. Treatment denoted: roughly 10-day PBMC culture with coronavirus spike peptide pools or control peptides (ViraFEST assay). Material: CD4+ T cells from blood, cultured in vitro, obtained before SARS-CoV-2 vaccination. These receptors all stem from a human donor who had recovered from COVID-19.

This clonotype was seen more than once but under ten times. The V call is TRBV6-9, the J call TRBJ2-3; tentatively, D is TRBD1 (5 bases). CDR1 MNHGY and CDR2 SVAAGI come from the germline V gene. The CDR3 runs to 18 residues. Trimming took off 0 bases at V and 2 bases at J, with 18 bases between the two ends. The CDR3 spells CASSYSKCQGSYTDTQYF. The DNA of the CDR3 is TGTGCCAGCAGTTATTCGAAATGTCAGGGAAGTTACACAGATACGCAGTATTTT.

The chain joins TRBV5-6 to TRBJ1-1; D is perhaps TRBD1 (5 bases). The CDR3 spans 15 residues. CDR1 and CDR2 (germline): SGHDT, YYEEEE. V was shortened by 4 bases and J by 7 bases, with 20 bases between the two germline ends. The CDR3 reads CASSKSRAVVVEAFF. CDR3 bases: TGTGCCAGCAGCAAAAGCAGGGCGGTGGTTGTTGAAGCTTTCTTT. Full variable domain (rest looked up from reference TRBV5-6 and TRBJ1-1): DAGVTQSPTHLIKTRGQQVTLRCSPKSGHDTVSWYQQALGQGPQFIFQYYEEEERQRGNFPDRFSGHQFPNYSSELNVNALLLGDSALYLCASSKSRAVVVEAFFGQGTRLTVV.

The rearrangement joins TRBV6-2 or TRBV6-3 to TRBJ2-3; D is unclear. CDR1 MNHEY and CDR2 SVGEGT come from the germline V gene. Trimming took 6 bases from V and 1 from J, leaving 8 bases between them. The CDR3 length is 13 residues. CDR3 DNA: TGTGCCAGCAGAAATAGTCGCACAGATACGCAGTATTTT. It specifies CASRNSRTDTQYF.

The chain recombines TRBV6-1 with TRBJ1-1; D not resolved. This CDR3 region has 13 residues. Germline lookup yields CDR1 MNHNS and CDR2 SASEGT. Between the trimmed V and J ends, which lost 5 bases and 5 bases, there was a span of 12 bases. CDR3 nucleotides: TGTGCCAGCAGTCCCTCTGGTGGGACTGAAGCTTTCTTT. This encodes CASSPSGGTEAFF.

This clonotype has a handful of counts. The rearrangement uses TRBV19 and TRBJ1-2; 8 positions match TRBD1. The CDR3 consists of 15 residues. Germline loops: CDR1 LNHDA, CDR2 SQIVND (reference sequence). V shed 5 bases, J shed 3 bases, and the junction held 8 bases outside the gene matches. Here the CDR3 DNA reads TGTGCCAGTAGTTCTACAGGGGGTCGGGACTATGGCTACACCTTC. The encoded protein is CASSSTGGRDYGYTF.

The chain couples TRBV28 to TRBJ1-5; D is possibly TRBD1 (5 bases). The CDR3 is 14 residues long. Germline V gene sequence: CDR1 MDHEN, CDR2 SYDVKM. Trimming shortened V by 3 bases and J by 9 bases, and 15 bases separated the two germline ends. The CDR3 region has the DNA TGTGCCAGCAGTTTCATCAGGGTACTATGGCCCCAGCATTTT. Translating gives CASSFIRVLWPQHF.

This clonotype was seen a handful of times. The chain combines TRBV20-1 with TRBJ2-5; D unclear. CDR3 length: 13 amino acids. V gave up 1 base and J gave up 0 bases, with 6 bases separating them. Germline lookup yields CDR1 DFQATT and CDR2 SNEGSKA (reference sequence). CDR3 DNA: TGCAGTGCTAGAGTAGGGAACCAAGAGACCCAGTACTTC. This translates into CSARVGNQETQYF.

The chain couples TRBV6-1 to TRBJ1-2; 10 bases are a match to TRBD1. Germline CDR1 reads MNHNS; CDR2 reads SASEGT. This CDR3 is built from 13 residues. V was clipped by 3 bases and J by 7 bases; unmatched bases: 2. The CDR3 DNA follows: TGTGCCAGCAGTGAGACAGGGGGCCTTGGCTACACCTTC. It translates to CASSETGGLGYTF.

CDR3: CASSLGGAGSYEQYF. The CDR3 DNA reads TGTGCCAGCAGCTTAGGGGGGGCAGGTTCCTACGAGCAGTACTTC. The gene calls are TRBV7-8 and TRBJ2-7; either TRBD1 or TRBD2 may fit D (6 bases each). Germline assignment: CDR1 SGHVS and CDR2 FQNEAQ. The CDR3 spans 15 residues. With 1 base removed from V and 1 base from J, the gap between germline ends came to 11 bases.

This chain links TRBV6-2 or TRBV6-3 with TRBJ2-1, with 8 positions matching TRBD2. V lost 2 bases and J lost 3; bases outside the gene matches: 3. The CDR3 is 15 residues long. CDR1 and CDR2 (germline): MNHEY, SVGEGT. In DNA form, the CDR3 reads TGTGCCAGCAGTTACGACGGGGGGGGCTACAATGAGCAGTTCTTC. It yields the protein CASSYDGGGYNEQFF.

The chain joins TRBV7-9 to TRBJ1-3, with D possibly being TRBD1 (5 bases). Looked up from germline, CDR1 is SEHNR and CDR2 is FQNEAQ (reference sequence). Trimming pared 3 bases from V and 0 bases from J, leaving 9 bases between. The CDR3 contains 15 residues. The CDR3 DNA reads TGTGCCAGCAGCTTTTACAGGAGCTCTGGAAACACCATATATTTT. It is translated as CASSFYRSSGNTIYF. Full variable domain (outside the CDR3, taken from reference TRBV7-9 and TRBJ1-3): DTGVSQNPRHKITKRGQNVTFRCDPISEHNRLYWYRQTLGQGPEFLTYFQNEAQLEKSRLLSDRFSAERPKGSFSTLEIQRTEQGDSAMYLCASSFYRSSGNTIYFGEGSWLTVV.

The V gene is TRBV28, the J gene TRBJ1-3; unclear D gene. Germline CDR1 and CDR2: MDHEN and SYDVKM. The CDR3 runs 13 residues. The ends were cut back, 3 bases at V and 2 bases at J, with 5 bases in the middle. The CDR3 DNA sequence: TGTGCCAGCAGTTTGACTGCTGGAAACACCATATATTTT. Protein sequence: CASSLTAGNTIYF.

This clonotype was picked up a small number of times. The CDR3 region is CASSLAGSTDTQYF. Here the CDR3 DNA reads TGTGCCAGCAGTTTAGCGGGAAGTACAGATACGCAGTATTTT. The chain carries TRBV27 and TRBJ2-3; TRBD2 might be the D (6 bases). V was cut by 2 bases and J by 3 bases, with 9 bases left in between. The germline V gene encodes CDR1 MNHEY and CDR2 SMNVEV (reference sequence). The CDR3 has 14 amino acids.

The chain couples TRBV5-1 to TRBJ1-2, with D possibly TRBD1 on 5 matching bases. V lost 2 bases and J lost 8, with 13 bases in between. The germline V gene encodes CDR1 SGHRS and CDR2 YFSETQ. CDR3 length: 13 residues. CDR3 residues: CASSLVRQKGYTF. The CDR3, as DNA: TGCGCCAGCAGCTTAGTCCGACAGAAAGGCTACACCTTC.

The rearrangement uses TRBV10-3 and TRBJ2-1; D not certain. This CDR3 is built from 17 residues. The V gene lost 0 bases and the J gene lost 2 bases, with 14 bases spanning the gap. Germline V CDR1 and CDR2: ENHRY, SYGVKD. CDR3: CAISESIQETAYNEQFF. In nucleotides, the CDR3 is TGTGCCATCAGTGAGTCCATTCAAGAAACCGCCTACAATGAGCAGTTCTTC.

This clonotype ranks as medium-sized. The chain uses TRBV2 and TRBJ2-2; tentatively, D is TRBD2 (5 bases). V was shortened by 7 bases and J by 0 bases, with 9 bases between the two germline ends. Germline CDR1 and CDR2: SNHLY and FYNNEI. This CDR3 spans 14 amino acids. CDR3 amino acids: CASTQAANTGELFF. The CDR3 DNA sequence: TGTGCCAGCACCCAAGCGGCGAACACCGGGGAGCTGTTTTTT.

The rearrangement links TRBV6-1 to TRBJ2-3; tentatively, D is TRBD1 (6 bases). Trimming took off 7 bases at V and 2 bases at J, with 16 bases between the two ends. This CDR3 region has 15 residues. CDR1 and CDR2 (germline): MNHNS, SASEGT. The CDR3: CASIPTWDTTDTQYF. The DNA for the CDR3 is TGTGCCAGCATCCCGACGTGGGACACCACAGATACGCAGTATTTT.

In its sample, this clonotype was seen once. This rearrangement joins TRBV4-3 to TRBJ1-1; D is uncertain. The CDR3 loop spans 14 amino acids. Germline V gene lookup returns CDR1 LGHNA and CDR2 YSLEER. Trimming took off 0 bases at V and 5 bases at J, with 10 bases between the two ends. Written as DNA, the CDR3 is TGCGCCAGCAGCCAAGATTGGGCCCGAACTGAAGCTTTCTTT. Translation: CASSQDWARTEAFF.

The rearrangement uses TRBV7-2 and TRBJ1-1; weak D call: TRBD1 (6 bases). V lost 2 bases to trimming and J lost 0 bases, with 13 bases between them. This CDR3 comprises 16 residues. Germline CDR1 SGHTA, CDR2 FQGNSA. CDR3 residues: CASSLLQGYVNTEAFF. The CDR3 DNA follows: TGTGCCAGCAGCTTATTACAGGGCTATGTGAACACTGAAGCTTTCTTT.